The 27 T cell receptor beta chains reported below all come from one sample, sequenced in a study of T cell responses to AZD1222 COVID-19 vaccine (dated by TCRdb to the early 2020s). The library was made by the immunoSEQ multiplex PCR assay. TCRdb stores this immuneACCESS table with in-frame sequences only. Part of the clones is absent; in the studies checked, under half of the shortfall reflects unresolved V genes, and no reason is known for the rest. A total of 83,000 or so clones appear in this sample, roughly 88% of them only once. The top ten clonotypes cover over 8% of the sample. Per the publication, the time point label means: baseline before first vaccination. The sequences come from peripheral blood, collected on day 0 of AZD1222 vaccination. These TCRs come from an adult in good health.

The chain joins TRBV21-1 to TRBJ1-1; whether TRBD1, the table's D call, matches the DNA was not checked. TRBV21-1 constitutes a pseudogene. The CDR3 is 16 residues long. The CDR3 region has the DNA TGTGCCAGCAGCAAAGTATGGGACAGGGCGAACACTGAAGCTTTCTTT. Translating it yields CASSKVWDRANTEAFF.

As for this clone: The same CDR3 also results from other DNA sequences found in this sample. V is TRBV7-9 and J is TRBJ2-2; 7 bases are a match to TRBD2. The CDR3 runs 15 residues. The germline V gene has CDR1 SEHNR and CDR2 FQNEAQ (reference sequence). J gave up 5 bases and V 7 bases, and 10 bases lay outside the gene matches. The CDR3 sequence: CASTPVSGSTGELFF. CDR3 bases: TGTGCCAGCACCCCCGTTAGCGGGTCGACCGGGGAGCTGTTTTTT.

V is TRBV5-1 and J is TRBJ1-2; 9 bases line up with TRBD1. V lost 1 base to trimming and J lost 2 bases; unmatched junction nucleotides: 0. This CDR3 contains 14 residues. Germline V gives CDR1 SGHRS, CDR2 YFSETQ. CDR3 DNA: TGCGCCAGCAGCTTGACAGGGGGCAACTATGGCTACACCTTC. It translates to CASSLTGGNYGYTF.

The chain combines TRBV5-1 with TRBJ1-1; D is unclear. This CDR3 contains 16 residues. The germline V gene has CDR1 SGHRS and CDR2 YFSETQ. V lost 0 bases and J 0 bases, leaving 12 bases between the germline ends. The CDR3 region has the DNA TGCGCCAGCAGCTTGGTAGTGGGAGACATGAACACTGAAGCTTTCTTT. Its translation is CASSLVVGDMNTEAFF.

This CDR3 reads CASSSASGGAAEQFF. The DNA for the CDR3 is TGTGCCAGCAGCTCCGCTAGCGGGGGGGCGGCTGAGCAGTTCTTC. This rearrangement joins TRBV7-2 to TRBJ2-1; 12 bases agree with TRBD2. CDR1 and CDR2 from the germline V gene are SGHTA and FQGNSA. J lost 9 bases, V lost 4 bases, and 7 bases had no gene match. The CDR3 is 15 residues long.

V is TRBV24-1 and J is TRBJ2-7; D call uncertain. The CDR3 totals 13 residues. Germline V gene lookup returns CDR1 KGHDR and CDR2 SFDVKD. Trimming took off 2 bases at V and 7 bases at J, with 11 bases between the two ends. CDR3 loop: CATSDSILREQYF. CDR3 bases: TGTGCCACCAGTGATTCAATATTGAGGGAGCAGTACTTC.

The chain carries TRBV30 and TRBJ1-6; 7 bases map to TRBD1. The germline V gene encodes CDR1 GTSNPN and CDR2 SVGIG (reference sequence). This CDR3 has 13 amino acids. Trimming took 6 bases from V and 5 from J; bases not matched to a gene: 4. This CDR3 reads CACRGQNNSPLHF. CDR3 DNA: TGTGCCTGCCGGGGACAGAATAATTCACCCCTCCACTTT. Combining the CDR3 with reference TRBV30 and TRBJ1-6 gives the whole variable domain SQTIHQWPATLVQPVGSPLSLECTVEGTSNPNLYWYRQAAGRGLQLLFYSVGIGQISSEVPQNLSASRPQDRQFILSSKKLLLSDSGFYLCACRGQNNSPLHFGNGTRLTVT.

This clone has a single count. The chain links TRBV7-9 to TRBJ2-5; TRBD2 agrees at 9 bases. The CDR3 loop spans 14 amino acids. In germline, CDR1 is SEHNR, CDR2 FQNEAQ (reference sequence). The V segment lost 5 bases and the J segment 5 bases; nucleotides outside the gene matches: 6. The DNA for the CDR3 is TGTGCCAGCAGCGTTAGCGGGGGCGAGGAGACCCAGTACTTC. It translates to CASSVSGGEETQYF. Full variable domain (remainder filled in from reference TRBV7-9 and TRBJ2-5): DTGVSQNPRHKITKRGQNVTFRCDPISEHNRLYWYRQTLGQGPEFLTYFQNEAQLEKSRLLSDRFSAERPKGSFSTLEIQRTEQGDSAMYLCASSVSGGEETQYFGPGTRLLVL.

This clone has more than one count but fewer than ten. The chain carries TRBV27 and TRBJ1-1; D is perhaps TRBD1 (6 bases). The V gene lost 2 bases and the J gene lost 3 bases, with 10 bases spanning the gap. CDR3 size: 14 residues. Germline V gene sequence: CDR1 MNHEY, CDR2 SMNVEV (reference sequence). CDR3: CASSLRRGDTEAFF. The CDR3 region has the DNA TGTGCCAGCAGTTTACGAAGGGGGGACACTGAAGCTTTCTTT.

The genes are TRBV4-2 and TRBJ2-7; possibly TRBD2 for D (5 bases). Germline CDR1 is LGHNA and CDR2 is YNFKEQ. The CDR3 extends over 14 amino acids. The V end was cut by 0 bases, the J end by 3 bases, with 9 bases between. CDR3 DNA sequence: TGTGCCAGCAGCCAAGAAGGCAGCGGCTACGAGCAGTACTTC. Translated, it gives CASSQEGSGYEQYF.

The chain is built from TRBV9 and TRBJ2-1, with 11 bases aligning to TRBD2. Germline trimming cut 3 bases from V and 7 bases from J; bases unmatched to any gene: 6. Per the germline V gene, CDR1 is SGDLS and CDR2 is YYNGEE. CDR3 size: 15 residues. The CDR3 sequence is CASSGSGRATNEQFF. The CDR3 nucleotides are TGTGCCAGCAGCGGTAGCGGGAGGGCGACGAATGAGCAGTTCTTC.

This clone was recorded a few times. CDR3 in DNA: TGTGCCAGTACTCCGTCGGGAACCTACGAGCAGTACTTC. Translating it yields CASTPSGTYEQYF. The chain links TRBV19 to TRBJ2-7; possible D gene TRBD2, 5 bases. The CDR3 runs to 13 residues. V dropped 7 bases and J dropped 2 bases, with 12 bases sitting between them. The V gene's germline CDR1 is LNHDA and CDR2 SQIVND (reference sequence).

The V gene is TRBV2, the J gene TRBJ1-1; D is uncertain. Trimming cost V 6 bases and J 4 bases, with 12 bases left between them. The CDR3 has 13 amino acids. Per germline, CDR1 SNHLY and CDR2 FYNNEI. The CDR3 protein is CASREEAATEAFF. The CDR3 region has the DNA TGTGCCAGCAGAGAGGAGGCAGCCACTGAAGCTTTCTTT.

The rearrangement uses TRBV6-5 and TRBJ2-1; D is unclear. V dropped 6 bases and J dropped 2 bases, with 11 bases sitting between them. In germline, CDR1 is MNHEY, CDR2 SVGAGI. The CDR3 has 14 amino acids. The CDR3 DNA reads TGTGCCAGCAGGTTAGGCGACCCCTACAATGAGCAGTTCTTC. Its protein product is CASRLGDPYNEQFF.

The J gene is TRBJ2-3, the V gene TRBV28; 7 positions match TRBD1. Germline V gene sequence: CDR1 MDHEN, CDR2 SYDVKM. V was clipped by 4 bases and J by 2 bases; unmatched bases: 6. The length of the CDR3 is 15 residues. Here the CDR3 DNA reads TGTGCCAGCAGTTCTTATAGGGGGCCCACAGATACGCAGTATTTT. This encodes CASSSYRGPTDTQYF.

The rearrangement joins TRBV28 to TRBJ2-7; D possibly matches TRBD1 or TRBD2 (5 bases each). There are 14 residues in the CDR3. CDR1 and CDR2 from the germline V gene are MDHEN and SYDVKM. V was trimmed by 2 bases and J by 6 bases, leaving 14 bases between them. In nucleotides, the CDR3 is TGTGCCAGCAGTTTACAGGGACGTTTTGGCGAGCAGTACTTC. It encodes CASSLQGRFGEQYF.

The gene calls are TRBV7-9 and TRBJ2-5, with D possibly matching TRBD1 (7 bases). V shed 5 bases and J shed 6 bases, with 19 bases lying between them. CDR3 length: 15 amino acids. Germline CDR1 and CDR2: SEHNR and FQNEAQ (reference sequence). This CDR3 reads CASSRGTDRLQTQYF. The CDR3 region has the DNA TGTGCCAGCAGCCGGGGGACAGATCGGTTGCAGACCCAGTACTTC.

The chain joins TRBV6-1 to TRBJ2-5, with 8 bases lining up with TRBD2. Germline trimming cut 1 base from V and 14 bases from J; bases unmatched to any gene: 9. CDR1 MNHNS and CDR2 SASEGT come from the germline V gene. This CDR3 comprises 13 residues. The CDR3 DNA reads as TGTGCCAGCAGTGAAGGAGATCTAGCGGGTTCCTACTTC. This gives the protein CASSEGDLAGSYF.

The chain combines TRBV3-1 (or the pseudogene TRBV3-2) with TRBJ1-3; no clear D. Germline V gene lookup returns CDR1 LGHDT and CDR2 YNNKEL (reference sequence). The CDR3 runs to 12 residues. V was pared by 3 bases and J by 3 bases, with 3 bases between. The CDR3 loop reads CASSHLGNTIYF. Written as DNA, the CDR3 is TGTGCCAGCAGCCATCTTGGAAACACCATATATTTT.

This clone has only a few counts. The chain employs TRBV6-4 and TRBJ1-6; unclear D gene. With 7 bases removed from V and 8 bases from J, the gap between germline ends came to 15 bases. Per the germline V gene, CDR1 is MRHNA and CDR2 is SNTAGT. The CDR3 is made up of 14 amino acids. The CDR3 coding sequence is TGTGCCAGCATTCTAACAGAATTCGATTCACCCCTCCACTTT. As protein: CASILTEFDSPLHF.

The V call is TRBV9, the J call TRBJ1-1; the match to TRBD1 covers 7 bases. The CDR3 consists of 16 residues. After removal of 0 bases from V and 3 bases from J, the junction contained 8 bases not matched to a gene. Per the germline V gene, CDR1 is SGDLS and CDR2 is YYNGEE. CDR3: CASSVGVDRRDTEAFF. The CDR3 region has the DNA TGTGCCAGCAGCGTAGGGGTGGACAGGCGGGACACTGAAGCTTTCTTT.

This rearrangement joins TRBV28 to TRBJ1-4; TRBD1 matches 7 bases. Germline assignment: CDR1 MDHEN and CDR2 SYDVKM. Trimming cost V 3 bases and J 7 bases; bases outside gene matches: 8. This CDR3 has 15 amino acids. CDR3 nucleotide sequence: TGTGCCAGCAGTTTCCAGGGGGGCTTTTTTGAAAAACTGTTTTTT. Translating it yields CASSFQGGFFEKLFF.

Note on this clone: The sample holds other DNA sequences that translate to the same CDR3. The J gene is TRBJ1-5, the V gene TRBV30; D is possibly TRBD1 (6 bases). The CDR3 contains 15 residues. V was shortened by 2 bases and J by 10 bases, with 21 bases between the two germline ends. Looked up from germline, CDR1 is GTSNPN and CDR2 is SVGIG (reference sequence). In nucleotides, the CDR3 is TGTGCCTGGAGTTCCGGGGGGGGCGGGGGGCAACCCCAGCATTTT. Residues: CAWSSGGGGGQPQHF.

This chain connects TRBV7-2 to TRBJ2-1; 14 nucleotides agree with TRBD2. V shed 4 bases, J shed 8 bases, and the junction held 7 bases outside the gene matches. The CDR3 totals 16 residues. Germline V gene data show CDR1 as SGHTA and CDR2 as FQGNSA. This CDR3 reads CASSWGLAGVADEQFF. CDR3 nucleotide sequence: TGTGCCAGCAGCTGGGGACTAGCGGGAGTCGCCGATGAGCAGTTCTTC.

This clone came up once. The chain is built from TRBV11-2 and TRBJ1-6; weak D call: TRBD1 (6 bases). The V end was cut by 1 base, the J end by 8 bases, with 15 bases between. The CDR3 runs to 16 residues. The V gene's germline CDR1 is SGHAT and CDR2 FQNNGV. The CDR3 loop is CASSLAGYRDDSPLHF. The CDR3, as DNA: TGTGCCAGCAGCTTAGCGGGGTACAGGGATGATTCACCCCTCCACTTT.

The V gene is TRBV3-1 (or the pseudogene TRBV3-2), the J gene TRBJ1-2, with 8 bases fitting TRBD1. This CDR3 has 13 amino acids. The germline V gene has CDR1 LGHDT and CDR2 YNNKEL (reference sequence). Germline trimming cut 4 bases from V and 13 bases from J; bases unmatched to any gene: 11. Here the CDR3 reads CASSRTGPLPGTF. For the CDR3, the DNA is TGTGCCAGCAGCCGGACAGGGCCCCTTCCTGGCACCTTC.

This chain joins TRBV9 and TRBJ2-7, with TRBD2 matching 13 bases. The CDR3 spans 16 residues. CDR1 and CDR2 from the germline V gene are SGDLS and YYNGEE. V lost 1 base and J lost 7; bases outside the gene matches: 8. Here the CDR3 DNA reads TGTGCCAGCAGCGTAAGTATCGGACTAGCGGGGGATGAGCAGTACTTC. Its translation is CASSVSIGLAGDEQYF. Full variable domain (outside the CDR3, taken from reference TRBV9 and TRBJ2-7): DSGVTQTPKHLITATGQRVTLRCSPRSGDLSVYWYQQSLDQGLQFLIQYYNGEERAKGNILERFSAQQFPDLHSELNLSSLELGDSALYFCASSVSIGLAGDEQYFGPGTRLTVT.